This TCR beta chain derives from a study of blood T cell repertoires in COVID-19. Whole-study context: Researchers got acute and convalescent COVID-19 samples from the United States, Italy and Spain. Sources were T cells, B-cell-depleted T cells, or PBMCs; the material itself was cDNA or gDNA.

Sequencing used immunoSEQ multiplex PCR; TCRdb keeps in-frame clones, though not all of them. The sample carries about 270,000 clones, roughly nine tenths recorded once. The CDR3 consists of 15 residues. Germline lookup yields CDR1 SGHTA and CDR2 FQGNSA. The V gene end was trimmed by 5 bases and the J gene end by 7 bases; junction bases not matched to a gene: 14. Sequencing was done on a sample of peripheral blood. This chain connects TRBV7-2 to TRBJ2-7; TRBD2 matches 7 bases. This TCR derives from a woman in her twenties or thirties with COVID-19, enrolled during active disease. CDR3 DNA: TGTGCCAGCAGCCCCCGGGCCCGGTGGGGAGGGGAGCAGTACTTC. Its protein product is CASSPRARWGGEQYF.